This entry is about one T cell receptor (beta chain). Clones were sequenced by immunoSEQ multiplex PCR, and TCRdb holds only the in-frame ones, with some missing. The sample gives more than 150,000 clones, approximately 90% of which show up once; around 2.4% is in the top ten. Looked up from germline, CDR1 is MNHEY and CDR2 is SVGAGI. V lost 4 bases to trimming and J lost 7 bases, with 19 bases between them. There are 15 residues in the CDR3. This record belongs to a study of blood T cell repertoires in COVID-19. V is TRBV6-5 and J is TRBJ1-2, with D uncertain. The sample was PBMCs or T cells enriched from blood (not recorded which). This clonotype was obtained from a woman in her twenties or thirties who had recovered from COVID-19. The CDR3 spells CASSSSWEGVGGYTF. The CDR3 nucleotides read TGTGCCAGCAGTTCCTCTTGGGAGGGTGTGGGTGGCTACACCTTC.